The present T cell receptor beta chain was sequenced within a study of shared clonotypes between healthy human individuals. The method was immunoSEQ multiplex PCR; TCRdb's version includes in-frame clones alone and lacks a portion of them. The table includes 550,000 to 650,000 clones, approximately 96% detected once. Naive-designated CD8 cells lacked CD45RO, were positively enriched for CCR7, and omitted terminally differentiated effector memory CD45RA+ cells. The material sequenced was naive CD8+ T cells sorted from blood. The TCR originated in a woman aged 25 to 39 in good health.

CDR3 nucleotides: TGTGCCAGTACGACCCGGGGCAGCAGCTTATATGGCTACACCTTC. Its translation is CASTTRGSSLYGYTF. The V call is TRBV2, the J call TRBJ1-2; TRBD1 is a possible D gene (5 bases). V was shortened by 9 bases and J by 5 bases, with 22 bases between the two germline ends. This CDR3 has 15 amino acids. The germline CDR1 and CDR2 sequences are SNHLY and FYNNEI.